One sample yielded the 6 T cell receptor beta chains listed below, sequenced in a study of blood T cell repertoires in COVID-19. Some clones are missing from TCRdb's copy, which holds only in-frame ones; the method was immunoSEQ multiplex PCR. The sample shows 170,000 or so clones, 90% of them seen only once. The source material was peripheral blood. These receptors were taken from a man aged 45-60 years with acute or convalescent COVID-19.

This chain links TRBV5-1 with TRBJ2-3, with a possible D match to TRBD2 (5 bases). Germline V gene sequence: CDR1 SGHRS, CDR2 YFSETQ. V lost 5 bases to trimming and J lost 0 bases, with 13 bases between them. The CDR3 has 15 residues. In nucleotides, the CDR3 is TGCGCCAGCAGTAGCGCGGAGAGAAGCACAGATACGCAGTATTTT. Translation: CASSSAERSTDTQYF. Combining the CDR3 with reference TRBV5-1 and TRBJ2-3 gives the whole variable domain KAGVTQTPRYLIKTRGQQVTLSCSPISGHRSVSWYQQTPGQGLQFLFEYFSETQRNKGNFPGRFSGRQFSNSRSEMNVSTLELGDSALYLCASSSAERSTDTQYFGPGTRLTVL.

The genes are TRBV30 and TRBJ1-4; 7 bases align to TRBD1. This CDR3 comprises 14 residues. CDR1 GTSNPN and CDR2 SVGIG come from the germline V gene (reference sequence). With V trimmed by 4 bases and J by 0 bases, 2 bases remained unmatched. The CDR3 DNA reads TGTGCCTGGACAGGGGGTTCAACTAATGAAAAACTGTTTTTT. This sequence encodes CAWTGGSTNEKLFF. Combining the CDR3 with reference TRBV30 and TRBJ1-4 gives the whole variable domain SQTIHQWPATLVQPVGSPLSLECTVEGTSNPNLYWYRQAAGRGLQLLFYSVGIGQISSEVPQNLSASRPQDRQFILSSKKLLLSDSGFYLCAWTGGSTNEKLFFGSGTQLSVL.

The J gene is TRBJ1-2, the V gene TRBV6-1; the D is unclear. CDR1 and CDR2 (germline): MNHNS, SASEGT. The CDR3 runs 15 residues. V dropped 0 bases and J dropped 0 bases, with 8 bases sitting between them. CDR3 sequence (DNA): TGTGCCAGCAGTGAAGCACTAATTGCTAACTATGGCTACACCTTC. Translating it yields CASSEALIANYGYTF.

The chain links TRBV9 to TRBJ2-7; D may be TRBD1 (6 bases). V was pared by 3 bases and J by 0 bases, with 13 bases between. CDR1 and CDR2 from the germline V gene are SGDLS and YYNGEE. This CDR3 comprises 15 residues. The DNA of the CDR3 is TGTGCCAGCAGCGACCCCAGGGGCAGCTCCTACGAGCAGTACGTC. Its translation: CASSDPRGSSYEQYV.

The table lists this clone with a count of one. The rearrangement links TRBV4-3 to TRBJ2-2; the match to TRBD1 covers 10 bases. Trimming cost V 1 base and J 3 bases; bases outside gene matches: 5. This CDR3 has 17 residues. Germline assignment: CDR1 LGHNA and CDR2 YSLEER. The CDR3, as DNA: TGCGCCAGCAGCCAAGCGACAGGGGGCGCTGACACCGGGGAGCTGTTTTTT. Translation gives CASSQATGGADTGELFF.

V gene TRBV7-9 combines with J gene TRBJ2-1; unclear D gene. CDR1 and CDR2 (germline): SEHNR, FQNEAQ (reference sequence). V was pared by 4 bases and J by 0 bases, with 10 bases between. The length of the CDR3 is 15 residues. This CDR3 is CASSSSLSSYNEQFF. CDR3 DNA: TGTGCCAGCAGCTCGAGCTTAAGCTCCTACAATGAGCAGTTCTTC.